The entry that follows covers one TCR beta chain sequence. This sample was included in a study of blood T cell repertoires in COVID-19. Across the study: COVID-19 samples collected from the United States, Italy and Spain covered acute and convalescent phases. T cells, B-cell-depleted T cells, or PBMCs provided the cDNA or gDNA that served as material.

Measured with immunoSEQ multiplex PCR; TCRdb has only the in-frame clones, and not every one. Altogether roughly 250,000 clones are present, under 95% being singletons, with the ten largest covering 1.5% to 2%. Participants were placed into cohorts based on the clinical history they reported. The study counted Cohort 3 donors as recovered given two negative PCRs, clearance, or symptom resolution. Germline V gene sequence: CDR1 KGHSH, CDR2 LQKENI. Between the trimmed V and J ends, which lost 7 bases and 1 base, there was a span of 10 bases. The CDR3 contains 13 residues. Sequencing was done on a sample of PBMCs or T cells enriched from blood (not recorded which). The sequence derives from a woman between 18 and 29 years old who had recovered from COVID-19. V and J are TRBV18 and TRBJ1-1; D not certain. The CDR3 reads CASLEGRNTEAFF. In DNA form, the CDR3 reads TGTGCCAGCTTGGAAGGGAGGAACACTGAAGCTTTCTTT. The full variable domain, with the rest looked up from reference TRBV18 and TRBJ1-1, is NAGVMQNPRHLVRRRGQEARLRCSPMKGHSHVYWYRQLPEEGLKFMVYLQKENIIDESGMPKERFSAEFPKEGPSILRIQQVVRGDSAAYFCASLEGRNTEAFFGQGTRLTVV.